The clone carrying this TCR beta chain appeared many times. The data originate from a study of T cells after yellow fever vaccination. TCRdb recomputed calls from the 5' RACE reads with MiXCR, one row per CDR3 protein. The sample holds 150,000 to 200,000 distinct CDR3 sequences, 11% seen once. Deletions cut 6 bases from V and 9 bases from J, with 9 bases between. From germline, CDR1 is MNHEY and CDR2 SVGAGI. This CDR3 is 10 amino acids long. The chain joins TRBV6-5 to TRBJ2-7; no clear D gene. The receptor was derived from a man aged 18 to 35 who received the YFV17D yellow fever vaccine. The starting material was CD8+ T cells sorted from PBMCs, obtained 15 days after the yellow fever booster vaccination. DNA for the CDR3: TGTGCCAGCAGCCCCGTAGGGCAGTACGTC. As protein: CASSPVGQYV.